The rows below give T cell receptor beta chains drawn from one sample of a study of T cells in narcolepsy. Sequencing was performed with immunoSEQ multiplex PCR; in TCRdb, only in-frame clones are kept and a portion is missing. The repertoire holds just under 35,000 clones, with 80% as singletons. Sequencing used memory (CD45RA-) CD4+ T cells from blood. Source of these receptors: a human donor in good health. Each CDR3 is given with its conserved first and last residue.

v_call	j_call	cdr3_aa
TRBV7-9	TRBJ2-7	CASSPKGLAGNYEQYF
TRBV5-4	TRBJ2-3	CASSLRDRGTDTQYF
TRBV5-3	TRBJ2-3	CARSLTRTSTDTQYF
TRBV6-6	TRBJ2-1	CASRSGSYNEQFF
TRBV18	TRBJ2-7	CASSPQLAGGYEQYF
TRBV7-9	TRBJ2-3	CASSSFSTDTQYF
TRBV19	TRBJ1-2	CASRLSVGGYTF
TRBV6-1	TRBJ1-5	CASSLDREQPQHF
TRBV9	TRBJ2-1	CASSVAAGVAEQFF
TRBV21-1	TRBJ2-7	CASSNSRAKGSSPFKQYF
TRBV19	TRBJ1-2	CASSPRTYGYTF
TRBV7-2	TRBJ1-5	CASSLDRGYQPQHF
TRBV5-1	TRBJ2-5	CASSDLSSGRGETQYF
TRBV6-5	TRBJ2-2	CASSYWGNTGELFF
TRBV9	TRBJ2-7	CASSAQGATEQYF
TRBV9	TRBJ2-5	CASSVGAGANQETQYF
TRBV7-3	TRBJ2-7	CASSSGAPTGNYEQYF
TRBV2	TRBJ2-7	CASSEEAGGSYEQYF
TRBV5-1	TRBJ2-7	CASSLEREGHEQYF
TRBV10-1	TRBJ2-1	CASSESRGGPNEQFF
TRBV7-2	TRBJ1-6	CASSSTDRGYNSPLHF
TRBV5-1	TRBJ1-1	CASSAGTGRAFF
TRBV28	TRBJ1-5	CASSLDQPQHF
TRBV7-2	TRBJ1-6	CASSLYGNSPLHF
TRBV2	TRBJ2-3	CASSEGRLRDTQYF
TRBV27	TRBJ2-1	CASSLRLAGRNEQFF
TRBV9	TRBJ2-3	CASSWTKTTTDTQYF
TRBV2	TRBJ1-1	CASTGQGLNTEAFF
TRBV28	TRBJ2-1	CASSRGGGSYNEQFF
TRBV7-8	TRBJ2-6	CASSQGLAGGTGANVLTF
TRBV30	TRBJ1-5	CAWNGDSNQPQHF
TRBV16	TRBJ2-4	CASSQGLRRIRAKNIQYF
TRBV7-2	TRBJ1-2	CASSPGTGGRYGYTF
TRBV2	TRBJ2-3	CASKASGGASTDTQYF
TRBV15	TRBJ2-4	CATSRDPFGQEKNIQYF
TRBV18	TRBJ1-1	CASSQQGEAFF
TRBV29-1	TRBJ1-1	CSAKMGTANTEAFF
TRBV10-3	TRBJ2-5	CAISGVRETQYF
TRBV6-6	TRBJ1-2	CASSYSGSINYGYTF
TRBV4-3	TRBJ1-1	CASSQGGGGDTEAFF
TRBV7-8	TRBJ1-2	CASSAAPGVYGYTF